The entry below gives a single T cell receptor beta chain sequence along with its context. CDR3 size: 15 residues. From germline, CDR1 is MGHRA and CDR2 YSYEKL. V lost 5 bases and J 4 bases, leaving 17 bases between the germline ends. How the authors handled the data: For nucleated cells, counts were estimated from reference gene primer amplification. Clones were sequenced by immunoSEQ multiplex PCR, and TCRdb holds only the in-frame ones, with some missing. The V and J calls and clone size were taken over from that table, and D and trimming were inferred from the DNA. The table has about 140,000 clones, around 82% seen once. The data stem from a study of blood T cell repertoires in COVID-19. Across the study: COVID-19 samples from acute and convalescent phases originated in the United States, Italy and Spain. T cells, B-cell-depleted T cells, or PBMCs supplied cDNA or gDNA.

The V call is TRBV4-1, the J call TRBJ1-2, with D uncertain. This sequence originates from a man aged 55 to 70 with acute or convalescent COVID-19. The sequenced sample consisted of peripheral blood. The CDR3 region has the DNA TGCGCCAGCAGCGAGCGACGGGCGACTAGCTATGGCTACACCTTC. Amino acid sequence: CASSERRATSYGYTF.